This record covers a single T cell receptor beta chain. Antigen: not known. The record originates from a study of shared clonotypes between healthy human individuals. Genomic DNA per cell subset filled all wells of several immunoSEQ plates. Data came from immunoSEQ multiplex PCR; TCRdb stores just in-frame clones and leaves some out. Altogether more than 2,000,000 clones are present, just over 90% being singletons, with the ten largest covering 0.35% to 0.5%. The study's findings and limits: Clonotypes that were shared across a handful of donors made up roughly 5% of naive CD4 clonotypes. It was only blood that was sampled, and tissue repertoires likely differ. An expected dependence of interdonor clonotype sharing on sequencing depth was noted.

This CDR3 is built from 15 residues. V gave up 1 base and J gave up 4 bases, with 14 bases separating them. The germline V gene has CDR1 SGDLS and CDR2 YYNGEE. V is TRBV9 and J is TRBJ1-2; D is uncertain. This sequence originates from a man between 18 and 35 years old in good health. Some clones in this sample may be carry-over from other donors' samples. Sequencing was carried out using naive CD4+ T cells from PBMCs. Subset in this sample: CD45RA+ positively selected. The CDR3 DNA follows: TGTGCCAGCAGCGTAACCGGCCAAACCGGCTATGGCTACACCTTC. It specifies CASSVTGQTGYGYTF.